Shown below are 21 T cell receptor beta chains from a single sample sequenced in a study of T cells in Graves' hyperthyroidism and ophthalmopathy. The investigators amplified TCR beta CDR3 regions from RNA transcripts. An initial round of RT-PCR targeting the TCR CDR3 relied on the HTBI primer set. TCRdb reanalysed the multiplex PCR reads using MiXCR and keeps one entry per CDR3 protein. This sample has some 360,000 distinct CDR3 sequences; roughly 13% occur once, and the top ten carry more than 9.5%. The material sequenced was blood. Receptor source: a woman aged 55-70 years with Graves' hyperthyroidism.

CDR3 loop: CAWTGMGSGANVLTF. The CDR3 bases are TGTGCCTGGACGGGCATGGGGTCGGGGGCCAACGTCCTGACTTTC. V and J are TRBV30 and TRBJ2-6, with D uncertain. Germline-derived CDR1 and CDR2 are GTSNPN and SVGIG (reference sequence). Deletions cut 4 bases from V and 4 bases from J, with 14 bases between. CDR3 length equals 15 residues.

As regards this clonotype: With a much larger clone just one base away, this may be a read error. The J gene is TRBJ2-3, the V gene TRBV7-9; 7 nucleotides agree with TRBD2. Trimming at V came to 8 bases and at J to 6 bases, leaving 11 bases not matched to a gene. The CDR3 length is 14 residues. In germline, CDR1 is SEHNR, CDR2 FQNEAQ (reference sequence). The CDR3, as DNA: TGTGCCAGCGCAATCGGACTAGGACCTGATACGCAGTATTTT. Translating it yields CASAIGLGPDTQYF.

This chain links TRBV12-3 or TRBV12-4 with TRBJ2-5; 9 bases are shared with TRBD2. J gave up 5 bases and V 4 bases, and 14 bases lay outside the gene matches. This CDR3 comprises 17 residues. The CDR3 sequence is CASSSASGTHRWETQYF. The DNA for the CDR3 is TGTGCCAGCAGTTCCGCTAGCGGGACCCACCGTTGGGAGACCCAGTACTTC.

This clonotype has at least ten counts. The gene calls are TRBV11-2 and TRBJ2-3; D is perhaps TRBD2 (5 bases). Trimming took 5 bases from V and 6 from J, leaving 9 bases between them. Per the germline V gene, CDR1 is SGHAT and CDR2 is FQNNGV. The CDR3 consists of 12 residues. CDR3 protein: CASSRDRDTQYF. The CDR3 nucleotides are TGTGCCAGCAGCCGGGATCGGGATACGCAGTATTTT.

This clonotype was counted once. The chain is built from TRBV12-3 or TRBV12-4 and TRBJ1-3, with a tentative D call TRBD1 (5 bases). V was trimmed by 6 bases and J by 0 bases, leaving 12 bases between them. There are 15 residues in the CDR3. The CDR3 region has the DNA TGTGCCAGCAGGGACATAGGGAGCTCTGGAAACACCATATATTTT. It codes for CASRDIGSSGNTIYF.

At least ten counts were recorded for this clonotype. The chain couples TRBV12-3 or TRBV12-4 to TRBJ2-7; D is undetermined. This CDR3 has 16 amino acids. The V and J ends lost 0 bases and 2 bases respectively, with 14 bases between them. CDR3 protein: CASSLALSSTPYEQYF. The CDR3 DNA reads TGTGCCAGCAGTTTAGCATTATCTTCCACACCCTACGAGCAGTACTTC.

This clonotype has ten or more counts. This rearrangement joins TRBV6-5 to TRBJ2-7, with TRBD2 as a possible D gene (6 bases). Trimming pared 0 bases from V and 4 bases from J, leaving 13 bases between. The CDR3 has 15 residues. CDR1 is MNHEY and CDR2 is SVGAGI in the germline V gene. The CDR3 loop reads CASSYSDGSRYEQYF. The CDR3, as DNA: TGTGCCAGCAGTTACTCGGACGGGAGCAGGTACGAGCAGTACTTC.

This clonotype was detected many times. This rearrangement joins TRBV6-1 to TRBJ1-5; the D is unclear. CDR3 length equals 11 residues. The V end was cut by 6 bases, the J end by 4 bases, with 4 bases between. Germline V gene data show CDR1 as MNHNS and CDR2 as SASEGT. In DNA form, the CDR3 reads TGTGCCAGCAGGGAGAATCAGCCCCAGCATTTT. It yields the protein CASRENQPQHF.

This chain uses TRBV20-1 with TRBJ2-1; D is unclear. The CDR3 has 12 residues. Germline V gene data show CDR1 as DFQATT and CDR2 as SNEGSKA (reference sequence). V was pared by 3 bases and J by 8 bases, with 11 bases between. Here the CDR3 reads CSASHWSDEQFF. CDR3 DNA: TGCAGTGCTAGTCATTGGTCGGATGAGCAGTTCTTC.

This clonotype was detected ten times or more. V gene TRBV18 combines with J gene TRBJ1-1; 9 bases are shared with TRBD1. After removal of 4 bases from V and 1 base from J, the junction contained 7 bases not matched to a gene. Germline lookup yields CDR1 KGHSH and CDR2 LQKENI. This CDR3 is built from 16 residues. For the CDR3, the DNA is TGTGCCAGCTCACTTATCTCGGGACAGGGGAACACTGAAGCTTTCTTT. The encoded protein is CASSLISGQGNTEAFF.

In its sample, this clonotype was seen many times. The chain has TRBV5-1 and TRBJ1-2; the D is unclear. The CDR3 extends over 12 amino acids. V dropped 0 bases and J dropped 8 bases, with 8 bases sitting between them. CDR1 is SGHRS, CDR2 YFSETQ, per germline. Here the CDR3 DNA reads TGCGCCAGCAGCTTGGATGGAGAAGGCTACACCTTC. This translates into CASSLDGEGYTF.

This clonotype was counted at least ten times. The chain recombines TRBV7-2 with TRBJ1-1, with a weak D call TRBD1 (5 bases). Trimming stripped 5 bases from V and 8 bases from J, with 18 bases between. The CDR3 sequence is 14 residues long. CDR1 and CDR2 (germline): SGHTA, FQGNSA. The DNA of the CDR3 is TGTGCCAGCAGCACAACGGGCGTCGGGGGAGAAGCTTTCTTT. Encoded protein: CASSTTGVGGEAFF. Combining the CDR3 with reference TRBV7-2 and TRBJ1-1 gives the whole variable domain GAGVSQSPSNKVTEKGKDVELRCDPISGHTALYWYRQSLGQGLEFLIYFQGNSAPDKSGLPSDRFSAERTGGSVSTLTIQRTQQEDSAVYLCASSTTGVGGEAFFGQGTRLTVV.

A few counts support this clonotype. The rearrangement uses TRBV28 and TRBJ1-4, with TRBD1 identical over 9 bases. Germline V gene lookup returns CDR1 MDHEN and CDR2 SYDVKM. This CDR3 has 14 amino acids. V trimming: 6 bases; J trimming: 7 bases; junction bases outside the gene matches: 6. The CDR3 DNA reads TGTGCCAGCAGAACCGGACAGGGGCTTGAAAAACTGTTTTTT. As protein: CASRTGQGLEKLFF.

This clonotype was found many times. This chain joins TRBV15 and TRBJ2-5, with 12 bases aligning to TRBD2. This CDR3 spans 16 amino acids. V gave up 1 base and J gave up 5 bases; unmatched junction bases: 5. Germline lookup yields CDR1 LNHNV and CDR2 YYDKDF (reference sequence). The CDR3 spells CATSRGELAGGETQYF. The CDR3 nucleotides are TGTGCCACCAGCAGAGGGGAGCTAGCGGGAGGGGAGACCCAGTACTTC.

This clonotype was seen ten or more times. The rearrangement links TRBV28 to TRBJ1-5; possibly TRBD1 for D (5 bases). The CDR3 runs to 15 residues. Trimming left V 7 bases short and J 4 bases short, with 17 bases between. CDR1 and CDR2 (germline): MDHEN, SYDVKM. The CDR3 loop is CASTIPGRGNQPQHF. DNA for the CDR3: TGTGCCAGCACCATCCCGGGACGGGGAAATCAGCCCCAGCATTTT.

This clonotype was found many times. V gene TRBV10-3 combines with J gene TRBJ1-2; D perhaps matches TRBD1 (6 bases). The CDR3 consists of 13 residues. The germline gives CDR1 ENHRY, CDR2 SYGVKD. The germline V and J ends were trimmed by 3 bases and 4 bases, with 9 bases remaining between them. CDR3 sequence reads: CAISDQGIYGYTF. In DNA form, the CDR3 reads TGTGCCATCAGTGATCAGGGGATCTATGGCTACACCTTC.

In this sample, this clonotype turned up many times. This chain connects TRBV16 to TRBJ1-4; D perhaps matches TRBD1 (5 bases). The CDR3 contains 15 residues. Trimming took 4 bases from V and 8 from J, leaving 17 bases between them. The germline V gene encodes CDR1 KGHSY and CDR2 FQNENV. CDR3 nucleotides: TGTGCCAGCAGCCCCCGCGCCAGGGCGGAGGAAAAACTGTTTTTT. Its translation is CASSPRARAEEKLFF.

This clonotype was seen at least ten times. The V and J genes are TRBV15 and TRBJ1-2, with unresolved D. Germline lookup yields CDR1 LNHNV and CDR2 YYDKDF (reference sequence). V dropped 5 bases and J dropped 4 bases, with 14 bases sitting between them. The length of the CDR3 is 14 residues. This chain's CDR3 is CATSSGSGSYGYTF. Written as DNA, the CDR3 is TGTGCCACCAGCTCGGGGTCTGGCAGCTATGGCTACACCTTC.

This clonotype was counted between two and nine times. DNA for the CDR3: TGTGCCAGCAGCTTTGGGCCGGGAAACGGGGAGCTGTTTTTT. This sequence encodes CASSFGPGNGELFF. The gene calls are TRBV5-5 and TRBJ2-2; perhaps TRBD2 as D (5 bases). The CDR3 contains 14 residues. Germline loops: CDR1 SGHKS, CDR2 YYEKEE (reference sequence). The V and J ends lost 2 bases and 7 bases respectively, with 12 bases between them.

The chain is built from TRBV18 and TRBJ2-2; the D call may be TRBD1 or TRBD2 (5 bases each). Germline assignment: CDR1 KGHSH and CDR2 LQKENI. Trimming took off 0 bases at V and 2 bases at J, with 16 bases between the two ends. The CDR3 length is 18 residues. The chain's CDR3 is CASSPPGYGGPNTGELFF. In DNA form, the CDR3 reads TGTGCCAGCTCACCACCGGGCTATGGGGGACCAAACACCGGGGAGCTGTTTTTT.

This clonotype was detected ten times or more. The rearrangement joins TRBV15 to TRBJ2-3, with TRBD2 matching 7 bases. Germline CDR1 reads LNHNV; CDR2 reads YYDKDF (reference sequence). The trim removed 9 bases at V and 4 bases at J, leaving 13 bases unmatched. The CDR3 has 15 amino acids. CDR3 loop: CATRNSGIRADTQYF. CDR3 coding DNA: TGTGCCACGAGGAACAGCGGGATACGCGCAGATACGCAGTATTTT.